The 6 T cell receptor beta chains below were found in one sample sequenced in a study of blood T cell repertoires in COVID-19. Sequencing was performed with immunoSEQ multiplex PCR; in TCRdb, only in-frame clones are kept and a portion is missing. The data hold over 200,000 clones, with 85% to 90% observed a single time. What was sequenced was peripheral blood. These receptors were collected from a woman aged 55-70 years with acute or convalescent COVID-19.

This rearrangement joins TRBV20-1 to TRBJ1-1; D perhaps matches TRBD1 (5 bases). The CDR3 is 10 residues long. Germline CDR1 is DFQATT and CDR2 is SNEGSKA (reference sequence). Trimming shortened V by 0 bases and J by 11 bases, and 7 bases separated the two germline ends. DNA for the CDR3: TGCAGTGCTAGAGATCGGGGGGCTTTCTTT. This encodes CSARDRGAFF.

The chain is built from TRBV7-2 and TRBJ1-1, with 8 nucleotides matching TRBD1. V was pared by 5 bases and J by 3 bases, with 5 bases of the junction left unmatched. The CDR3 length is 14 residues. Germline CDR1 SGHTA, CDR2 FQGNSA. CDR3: CASSPQGVDTEAFF. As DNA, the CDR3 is TGTGCCAGCAGCCCACAGGGGGTGGACACTGAAGCTTTCTTT.

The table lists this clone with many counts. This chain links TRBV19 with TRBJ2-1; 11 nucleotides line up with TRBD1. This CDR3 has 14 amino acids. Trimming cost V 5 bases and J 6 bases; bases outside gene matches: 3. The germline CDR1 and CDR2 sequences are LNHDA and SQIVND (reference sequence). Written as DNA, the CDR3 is TGTGCCAGTAGTTGGGACAGGGGGATCAATGAGCAGTTCTTC. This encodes CASSWDRGINEQFF.

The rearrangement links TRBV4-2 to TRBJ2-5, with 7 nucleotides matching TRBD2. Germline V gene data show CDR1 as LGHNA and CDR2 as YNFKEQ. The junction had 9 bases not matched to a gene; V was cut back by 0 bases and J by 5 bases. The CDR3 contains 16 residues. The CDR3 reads CASSQDSTRGRETQYF. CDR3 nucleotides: TGTGCCAGCAGCCAAGATTCGACGCGGGGGAGGGAGACCCAGTACTTC.

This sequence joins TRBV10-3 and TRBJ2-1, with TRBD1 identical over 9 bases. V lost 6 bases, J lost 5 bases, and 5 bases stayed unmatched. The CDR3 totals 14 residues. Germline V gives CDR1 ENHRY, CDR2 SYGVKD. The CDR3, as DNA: TGTGCCATCAGGTCCGGGACAGGGAACAATGAGCAGTTCTTC. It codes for CAIRSGTGNNEQFF.

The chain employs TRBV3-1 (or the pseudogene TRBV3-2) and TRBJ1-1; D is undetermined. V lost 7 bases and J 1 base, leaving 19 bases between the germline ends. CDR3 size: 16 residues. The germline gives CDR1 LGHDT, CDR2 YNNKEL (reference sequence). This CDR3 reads CASTLHHGAKNTEAFF. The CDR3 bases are TGTGCCAGCACCCTCCATCACGGAGCCAAGAACACTGAAGCTTTCTTT.